The 20 T cell receptor beta chains below were found in one sample sequenced in a study of blood T cell repertoires in COVID-19. Profiling relied on immunoSEQ multiplex PCR, and the TCRdb table lists in-frame clones only, not all of them. The profile shows approximately 240,000 clones, more than 80% of them singletons. The sample taken for sequencing was peripheral blood. All receptors come from a woman aged 30 to 39 with COVID-19, enrolled during active disease.

The gene calls are TRBV6-5 and TRBJ1-2; 9 bases are shared with TRBD1. Germline CDR1 reads MNHEY; CDR2 reads SVGAGI. With V trimmed by 2 bases and J by 7 bases, 8 bases remained unmatched. The CDR3 is 15 amino acids. CDR3 coding DNA: TGTGCCAGCAGTTACGAAAGGACAGGGGTCGGTGGCTACACCTTC. Translation: CASSYERTGVGGYTF.

The V and J genes are TRBV25-1 and TRBJ1-4; D is ambiguous. This CDR3 is built from 12 residues. Trimming removed 2 bases at V and 9 bases at J, with 7 bases between. The germline CDR1 and CDR2 sequences are MGHDK and SYGVNS. The CDR3 protein is CASSEPQKKLFF. CDR3 coding DNA: TGTGCCAGCAGTGAACCCCAGAAAAAACTGTTTTTT.

V gene TRBV9 combines with J gene TRBJ1-1; 7 nucleotides align to TRBD1. With V trimmed by 0 bases and J by 4 bases, 3 bases remained unmatched. The CDR3 is made up of 14 amino acids. Germline CDR1 SGDLS, CDR2 YYNGEE. The CDR3 region is CASSVAQGGTEAFF. The CDR3, as DNA: TGTGCCAGCAGCGTAGCTCAGGGGGGCACTGAAGCTTTCTTT.

CDR3 nucleotides: TGCGCCAGCAGCCAAGAGGGGCAGGGGCGACGGTATGGCTACACCTTC. It yields the protein CASSQEGQGRRYGYTF. J is TRBJ1-2 and V is TRBV4-1; the D gene is possibly TRBD1 (6 bases). Germline V gene sequence: CDR1 MGHRA, CDR2 YSYEKL. Trimming cost V 0 bases and J 5 bases, with 16 bases left between them. The CDR3 is made up of 16 amino acids.

The V and J genes are TRBV4-3 and TRBJ2-3; 9 positions match TRBD2. The CDR3 totals 19 residues. The J segment lost 3 bases and the V segment lost 2 bases, leaving 15 bases of the junction unmatched. CDR1 is LGHNA, CDR2 YSLEER, per germline. This chain's CDR3 is CASSQRARVAGALTDTQYF. CDR3 bases: TGCGCCAGCAGCCAAAGGGCAAGGGTAGCGGGGGCCTTAACAGATACGCAGTATTTT.

The CDR3 DNA reads TGTGCCACCCAGGACAGGGGAGGATCCAATGAGCAGTTCTTC. It is translated as CATQDRGGSNEQFF. The genes are TRBV27 and TRBJ2-1, with 9 positions matching TRBD1. Per germline, CDR1 MNHEY and CDR2 SMNVEV (reference sequence). This CDR3 is 14 amino acids long. J lost 6 bases, V lost 10 bases, and 10 bases had no gene match.

This chain uses TRBV5-5 with TRBJ1-5; D gene unclear. CDR3 length: 19 amino acids. Germline loops: CDR1 SGHKS, CDR2 YYEKEE (reference sequence). The V gene lost 1 base and the J gene lost 0 bases, with 20 bases spanning the gap. The CDR3 nucleotides read TGTGCCAGCAGCTTGACGGCTACGCCGCGGGCATATAGCAATCAGCCCCAGCATTTT. This gives the protein CASSLTATPRAYSNQPQHF.

This clone appeared a few times. The chain is built from TRBV5-1 and TRBJ2-2, with 8 bases fitting TRBD1. The CDR3 loop spans 16 amino acids. Germline CDR1 reads SGHRS; CDR2 reads YFSETQ. With V trimmed by 4 bases and J by 0 bases, 5 bases remained unmatched. The CDR3 DNA follows: TGCGCCAGCAGCGTCCAGACAGGGGCGAACACCGGGGAGCTGTTTTTT. It yields the protein CASSVQTGANTGELFF.

The chain combines TRBV5-3 with TRBJ1-2; TRBD1 matches at 7 bases. TRBV5-3 has ORF status, its function being uncertain. Unmatched junction bases numbered 20, after V lost 10 bases and J lost 8 bases. CDR3 size: 15 residues. DNA for the CDR3: TGTGCCGAAACAGAGGGGGCCCTGACGGCGTGGGGCTACACCTTC. It translates to CAETEGALTAWGYTF.

The rearrangement joins TRBV4-2 to TRBJ2-3; TRBD2 matches 7 bases. This CDR3 has 16 amino acids. The germline V gene has CDR1 LGHNA and CDR2 YNFKEQ. Trimming at V came to 1 base and at J to 6 bases, leaving 10 bases not matched to a gene. The DNA of the CDR3 is TGTGCCAGCAGCCAAGGCCTAGCGGAGCTCAGGGATACGCAGTATTTT. It yields the protein CASSQGLAELRDTQYF.

This clone was observed a single time. The chain links TRBV14 to TRBJ2-7; tentative D call: TRBD1 (5 bases). CDR3 size: 16 residues. From germline, CDR1 is SGHDN and CDR2 FVKESK. V was trimmed by 3 bases and J by 4 bases, leaving 19 bases between them. The CDR3 reads CASSQGPRIPPYEQYF. The CDR3 bases are TGTGCCAGCAGCCAGGGGCCAAGGATACCCCCTTACGAGCAGTACTTC. Full variable domain (remainder filled in from reference TRBV14 and TRBJ2-7): EAGVTQFPSHSVIEKGQTVTLRCDPISGHDNLYWYRRVMGKEIKFLLHFVKESKQDESGMPNNRFLAERTGGTYSTLKVQPAELEDSGVYFCASSQGPRIPPYEQYFGPGTRLTVT.

J is TRBJ2-5 and V is TRBV2; 7 bases map to TRBD1. J gave up 1 base and V 5 bases, and 7 bases lay outside the gene matches. The CDR3 extends over 15 amino acids. Germline V lookup: CDR1 SNHLY, CDR2 FYNNEI. This CDR3 reads CASSTNRDSQETQYF. CDR3 in DNA: TGTGCCAGCAGTACTAATCGGGACAGCCAAGAGACCCAGTACTTC.

V usage is TRBV5-1 and J usage is TRBJ1-1; 7 bases match TRBD1. Losses at the gene ends were 5 bases for V and 1 base for J; bases not matched to a gene: 11. CDR1 SGHRS and CDR2 YFSETQ come from the germline V gene. The CDR3 is 16 amino acids. The CDR3 sequence is CASRADPGGRNTEAFF. For the CDR3, the DNA is TGCGCCAGCAGGGCGGACCCAGGGGGGAGGAACACTGAAGCTTTCTTT.

V usage is TRBV2 and J usage is TRBJ1-2, with a possible D match to TRBD1 (5 bases). CDR1 is SNHLY, CDR2 FYNNEI, per germline. Trimming took 2 bases from V and 4 from J, leaving 14 bases between them. The CDR3 spans 15 residues. The CDR3 sequence: CASSERGSYSYGYTF. The CDR3 DNA sequence: TGTGCCAGCAGTGAAAGGGGATCCTACAGCTATGGCTACACCTTC. The complete variable domain, with remaining parts taken from reference TRBV2 and TRBJ1-2, reads EPEVTQTPSHQVTQMGQEVILRCVPISNHLYFYWYRQILGQKVEFLVSFYNNEISEKSEIFDDQFSVERPDGSNFTLKIRSTKLEDSAMYFCASSERGSYSYGYTFGSGTRLTVV.

The V call is TRBV11-2, the J call TRBJ2-5; D unclear. CDR3 length equals 16 residues. The V gene lost 1 base and the J gene lost 0 bases, with 12 bases spanning the gap. Germline loops: CDR1 SGHAT, CDR2 FQNNGV. CDR3 nucleotide sequence: TGTGCCAGCAGCTTAGGACAAGTGTCGTACCAAGAGACCCAGTACTTC. Its protein is CASSLGQVSYQETQYF.

The CDR3 nucleotides are TGTGCCAGCAGCTTTTATTCCGGGGAGCTGTTTTTT. Its translation is CASSFYSGELFF. The rearrangement uses TRBV5-5 and TRBJ2-2; D unresolved. The V end was cut by 2 bases, the J end by 6 bases, with 5 bases between. The V gene's germline CDR1 is SGHKS and CDR2 YYEKEE (reference sequence). CDR3 size: 12 residues.

The CDR3 DNA is TGCGCCAGCAGCCAAGTCCCCGGGGGCGGGGGGACGGATACGCAGTATTTT. Translating gives CASSQVPGGGGTDTQYF. The rearrangement uses TRBV4-1 and TRBJ2-3, with 8 positions matching TRBD2. V trimming: 1 base; J trimming: 6 bases; junction bases outside the gene matches: 12. The CDR3 loop spans 17 amino acids. Germline V gives CDR1 MGHRA, CDR2 YSYEKL.

The chain is built from TRBV5-4 and TRBJ1-2, with D perhaps matching TRBD1 (5 bases). V lost 0 bases, J lost 2 bases, and 8 bases lay in between. The CDR3 loop spans 14 amino acids. Per the germline V gene, CDR1 is SGHNT and CDR2 is YYREEE (reference sequence). In DNA form, the CDR3 reads TGTGCCAGCAGCTTGGCCAAGGGGAACTATGGCTACACCTTC. Amino acids: CASSLAKGNYGYTF.

This clone was observed a single time. The chain is built from TRBV5-6 and TRBJ2-5; TRBD2 matches at 12 bases. Germline trimming cut 5 bases from V and 2 bases from J; bases unmatched to any gene: 7. CDR1 and CDR2 from the germline V gene are SGHDT and YYEEEE. The CDR3 extends over 16 amino acids. CDR3 loop: CASSQGLAGPQETQYF. For the CDR3, the DNA is TGTGCCAGCAGTCAAGGACTAGCGGGGCCTCAAGAGACCCAGTACTTC.

The gene calls are TRBV29-1 and TRBJ2-7; a weak D match, TRBD1 (5 bases). Germline CDR1 is SQVTM and CDR2 is ANQGSEA. V was pared by 4 bases and J by 1 base, with 14 bases between. The CDR3 is 14 amino acids. CDR3 DNA sequence: TGCAGCGTTGCCCCTCTACCAGGGTCCTACGAGCAGTACTTC. This codes for CSVAPLPGSYEQYF.